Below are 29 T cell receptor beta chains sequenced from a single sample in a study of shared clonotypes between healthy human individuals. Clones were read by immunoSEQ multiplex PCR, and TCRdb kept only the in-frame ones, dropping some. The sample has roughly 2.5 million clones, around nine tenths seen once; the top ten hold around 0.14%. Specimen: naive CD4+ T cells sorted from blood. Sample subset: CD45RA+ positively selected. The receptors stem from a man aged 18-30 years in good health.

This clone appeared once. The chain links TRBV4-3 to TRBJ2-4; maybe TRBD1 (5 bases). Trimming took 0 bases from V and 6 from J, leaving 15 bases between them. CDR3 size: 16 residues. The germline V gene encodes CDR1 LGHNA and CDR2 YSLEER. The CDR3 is CASSQDFGQGGNIQYF. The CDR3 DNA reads TGCGCCAGCAGCCAAGACTTTGGGCAGGGTGGAAACATTCAGTACTTC.

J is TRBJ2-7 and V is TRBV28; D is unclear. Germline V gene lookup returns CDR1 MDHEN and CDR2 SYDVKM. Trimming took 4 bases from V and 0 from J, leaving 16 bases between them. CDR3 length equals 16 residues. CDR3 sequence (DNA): TGTGCCAGCAGTTCCTCCAGGAGCAAAAGCTCCTACGAGCAGTACTTC. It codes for CASSSSRSKSSYEQYF.

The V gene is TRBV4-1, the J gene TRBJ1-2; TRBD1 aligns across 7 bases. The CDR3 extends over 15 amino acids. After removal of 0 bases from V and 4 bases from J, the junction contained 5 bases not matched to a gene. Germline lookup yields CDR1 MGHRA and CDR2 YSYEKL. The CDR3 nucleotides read TGCGCCAGCAGCCAAGATCCAGGGGGTGCCTATGGCTACACCTTC. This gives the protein CASSQDPGGAYGYTF.

The CDR3, as DNA: TGTGCCAGCAGCGGAGGGACAGGAAATCAGCCCCAGCATTTT. Protein sequence: CASSGGTGNQPQHF. This chain links TRBV9 with TRBJ1-5; 8 bases line up with TRBD1. Germline CDR1 is SGDLS and CDR2 is YYNGEE. Germline trimming cut 3 bases from V and 4 bases from J; bases unmatched to any gene: 3. The CDR3 sequence is 14 residues long.

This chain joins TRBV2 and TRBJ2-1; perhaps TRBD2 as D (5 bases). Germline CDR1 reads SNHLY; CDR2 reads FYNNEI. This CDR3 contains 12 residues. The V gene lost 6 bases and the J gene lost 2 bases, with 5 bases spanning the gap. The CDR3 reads CASSGAYNEQFF. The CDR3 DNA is TGTGCCAGCAGCGGGGCCTACAATGAGCAGTTCTTC.

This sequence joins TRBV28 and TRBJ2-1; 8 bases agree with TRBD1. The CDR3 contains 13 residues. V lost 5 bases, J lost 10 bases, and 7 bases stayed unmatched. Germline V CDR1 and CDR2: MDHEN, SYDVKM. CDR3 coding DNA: TGTGCCAGCAGTCAACCGGACAGGGTAGAGCAGTTCTTC. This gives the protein CASSQPDRVEQFF.

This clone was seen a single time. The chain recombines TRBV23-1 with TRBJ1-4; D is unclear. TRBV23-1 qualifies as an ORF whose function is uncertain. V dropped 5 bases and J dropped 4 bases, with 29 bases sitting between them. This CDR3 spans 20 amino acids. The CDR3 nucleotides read TGCGCCAGCAGTGACTCCGTGTGGCCAGAACAGACCGCCTGTAATGAAAAACTGTTTTTT. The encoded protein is CASSDSVWPEQTACNEKLFF.

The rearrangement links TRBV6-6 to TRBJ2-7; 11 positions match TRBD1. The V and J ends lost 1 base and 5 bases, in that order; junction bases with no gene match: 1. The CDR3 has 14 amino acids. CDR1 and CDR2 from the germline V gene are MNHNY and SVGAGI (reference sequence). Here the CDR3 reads CASSYWDRGNEQYF. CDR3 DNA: TGTGCCAGCAGTTACTGGGACAGGGGGAACGAGCAGTACTTC.

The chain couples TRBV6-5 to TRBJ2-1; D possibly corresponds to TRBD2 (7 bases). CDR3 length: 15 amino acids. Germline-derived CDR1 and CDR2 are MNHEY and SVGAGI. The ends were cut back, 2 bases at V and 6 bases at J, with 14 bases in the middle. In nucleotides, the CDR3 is TGTGCCAGCAGTTACGAGGCGGGGGCCTTCAATGAGCAGTTCTTC. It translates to CASSYEAGAFNEQFF.

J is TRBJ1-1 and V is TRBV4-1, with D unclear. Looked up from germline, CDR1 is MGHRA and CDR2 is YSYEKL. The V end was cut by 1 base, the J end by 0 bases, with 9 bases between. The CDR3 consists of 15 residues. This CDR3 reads CASSQGDTMNTEAFF. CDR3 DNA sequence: TGCGCCAGCAGCCAAGGTGATACCATGAACACTGAAGCTTTCTTT.

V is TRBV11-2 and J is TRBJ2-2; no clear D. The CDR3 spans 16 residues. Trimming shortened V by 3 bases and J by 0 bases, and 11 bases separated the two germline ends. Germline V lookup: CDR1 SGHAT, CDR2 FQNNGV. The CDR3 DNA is TGTGCCAGCAGCTTTACCGACCGAACGAACACCGGGGAGCTGTTTTTT. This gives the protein CASSFTDRTNTGELFF.

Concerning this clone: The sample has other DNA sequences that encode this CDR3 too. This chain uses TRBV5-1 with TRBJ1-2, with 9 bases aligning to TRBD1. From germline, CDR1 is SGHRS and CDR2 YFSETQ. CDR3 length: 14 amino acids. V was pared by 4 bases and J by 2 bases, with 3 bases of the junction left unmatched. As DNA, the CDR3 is TGCGCCAGCAGCCCCGGACAGGGGAACTATGGCTACACCTTC. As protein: CASSPGQGNYGYTF.

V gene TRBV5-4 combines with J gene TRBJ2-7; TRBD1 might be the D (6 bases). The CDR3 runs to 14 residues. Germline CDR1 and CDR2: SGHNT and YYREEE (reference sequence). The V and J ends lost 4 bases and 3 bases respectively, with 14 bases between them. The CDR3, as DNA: TGTGCCAGCAGCCTAGTTGACAGGAACTACGAGCAGTACTTC. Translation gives CASSLVDRNYEQYF.

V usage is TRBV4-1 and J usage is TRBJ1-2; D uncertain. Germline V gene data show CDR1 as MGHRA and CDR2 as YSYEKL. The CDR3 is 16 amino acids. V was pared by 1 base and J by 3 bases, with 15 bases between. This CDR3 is CASSQVGRTGYYGYTF. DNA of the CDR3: TGCGCCAGCAGCCAAGTAGGCCGAACGGGATACTATGGCTACACCTTC.

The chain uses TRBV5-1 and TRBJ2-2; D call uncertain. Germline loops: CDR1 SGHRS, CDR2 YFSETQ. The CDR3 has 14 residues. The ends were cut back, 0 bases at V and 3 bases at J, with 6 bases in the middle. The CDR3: CASSLVSDTGELFF. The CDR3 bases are TGCGCCAGCAGCTTGGTTTCCGACACCGGGGAGCTGTTTTTT.

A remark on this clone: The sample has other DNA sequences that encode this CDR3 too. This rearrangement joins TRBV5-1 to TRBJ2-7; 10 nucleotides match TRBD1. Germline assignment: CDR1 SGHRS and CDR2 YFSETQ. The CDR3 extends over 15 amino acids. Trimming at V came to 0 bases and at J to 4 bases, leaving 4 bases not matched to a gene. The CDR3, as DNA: TGCGCCAGCAGCTTGGGACAGGGGGCAGGATACGAGCAGTACTTC. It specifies CASSLGQGAGYEQYF.

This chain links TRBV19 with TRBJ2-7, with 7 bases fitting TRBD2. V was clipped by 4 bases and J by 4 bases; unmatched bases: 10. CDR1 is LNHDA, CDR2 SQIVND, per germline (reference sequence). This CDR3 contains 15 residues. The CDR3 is CASSTKGEGSYEQYF. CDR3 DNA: TGTGCCAGTAGTACGAAAGGGGAGGGGAGTTACGAGCAGTACTTC.

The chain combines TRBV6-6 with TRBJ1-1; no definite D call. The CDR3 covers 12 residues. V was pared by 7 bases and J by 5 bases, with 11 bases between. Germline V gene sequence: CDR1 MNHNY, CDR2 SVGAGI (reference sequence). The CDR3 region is CASTGPGTEAFF. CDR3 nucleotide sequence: TGTGCCAGCACAGGCCCTGGGACTGAAGCTTTCTTT.

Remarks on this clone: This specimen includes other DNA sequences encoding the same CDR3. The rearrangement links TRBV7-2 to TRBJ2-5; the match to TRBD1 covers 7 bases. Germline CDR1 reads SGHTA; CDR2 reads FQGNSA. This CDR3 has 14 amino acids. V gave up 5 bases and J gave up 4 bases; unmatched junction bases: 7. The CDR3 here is CASSPEGGRETQYF. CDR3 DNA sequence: TGTGCCAGCAGCCCAGAAGGGGGCAGAGAGACCCAGTACTTC.

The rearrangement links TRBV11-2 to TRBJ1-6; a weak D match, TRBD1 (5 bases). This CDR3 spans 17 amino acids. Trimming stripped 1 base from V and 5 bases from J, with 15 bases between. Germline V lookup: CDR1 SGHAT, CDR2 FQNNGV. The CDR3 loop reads CASSLGGVRGNNSPLHF. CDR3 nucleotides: TGTGCCAGCAGCTTAGGGGGGGTGAGGGGTAATAATTCACCCCTCCACTTT.

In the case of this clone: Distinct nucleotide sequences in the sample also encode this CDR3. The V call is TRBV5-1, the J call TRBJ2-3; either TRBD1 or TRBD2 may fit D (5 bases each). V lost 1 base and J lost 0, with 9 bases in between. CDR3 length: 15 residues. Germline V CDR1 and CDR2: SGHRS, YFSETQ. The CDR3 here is CASSLRGASTDTQYF. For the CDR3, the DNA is TGCGCCAGCAGCTTGCGAGGGGCTAGCACAGATACGCAGTATTTT.

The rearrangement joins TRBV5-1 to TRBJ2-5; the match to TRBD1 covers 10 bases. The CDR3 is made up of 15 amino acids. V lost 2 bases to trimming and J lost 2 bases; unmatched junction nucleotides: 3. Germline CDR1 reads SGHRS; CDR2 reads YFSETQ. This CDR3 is CASSFGTGVQETQYF. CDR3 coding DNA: TGCGCCAGCAGCTTTGGGACAGGGGTACAAGAGACCCAGTACTTC. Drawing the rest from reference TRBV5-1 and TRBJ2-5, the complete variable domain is KAGVTQTPRYLIKTRGQQVTLSCSPISGHRSVSWYQQTPGQGLQFLFEYFSETQRNKGNFPGRFSGRQFSNSRSEMNVSTLELGDSALYLCASSFGTGVQETQYFGPGTRLLVL.

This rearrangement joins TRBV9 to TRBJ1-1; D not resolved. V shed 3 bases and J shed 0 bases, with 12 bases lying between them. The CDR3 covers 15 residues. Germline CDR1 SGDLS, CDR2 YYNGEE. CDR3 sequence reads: CASSGERQVNTEAFF. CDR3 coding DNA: TGTGCCAGCAGCGGAGAGCGGCAGGTGAACACTGAAGCTTTCTTT. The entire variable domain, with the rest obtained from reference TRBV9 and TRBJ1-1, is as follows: DSGVTQTPKHLITATGQRVTLRCSPRSGDLSVYWYQQSLDQGLQFLIQYYNGEERAKGNILERFSAQQFPDLHSELNLSSLELGDSALYFCASSGERQVNTEAFFGQGTRLTVV.

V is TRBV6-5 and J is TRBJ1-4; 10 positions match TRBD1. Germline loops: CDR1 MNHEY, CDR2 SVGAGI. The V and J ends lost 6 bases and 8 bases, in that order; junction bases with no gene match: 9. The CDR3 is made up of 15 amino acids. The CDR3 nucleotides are TGTGCCAGCAGAAAACTCCGGGACAGGGGCGAAAAACTGTTTTTT. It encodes CASRKLRDRGEKLFF.

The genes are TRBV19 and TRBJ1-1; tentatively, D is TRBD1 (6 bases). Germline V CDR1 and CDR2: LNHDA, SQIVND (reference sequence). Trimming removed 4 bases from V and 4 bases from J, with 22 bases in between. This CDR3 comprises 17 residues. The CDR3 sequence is CASSSLLGASWATEAFF. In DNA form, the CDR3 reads TGTGCCAGTAGTAGTCTGTTGGGGGCTAGTTGGGCCACTGAAGCTTTCTTT.

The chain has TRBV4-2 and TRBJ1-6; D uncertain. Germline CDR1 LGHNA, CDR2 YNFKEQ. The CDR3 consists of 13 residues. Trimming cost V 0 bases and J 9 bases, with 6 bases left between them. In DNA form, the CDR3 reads TGTGCCAGCAGCCAAGAGCAGTCTTCACCCCTCCACTTT. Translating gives CASSQEQSSPLHF.

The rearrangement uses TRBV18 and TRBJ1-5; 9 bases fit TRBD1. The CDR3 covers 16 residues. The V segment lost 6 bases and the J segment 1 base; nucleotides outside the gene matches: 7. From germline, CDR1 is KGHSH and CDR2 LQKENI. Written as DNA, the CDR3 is TGTGCCAGCTCGCTACAGGGGGCTCTAAGCAATCAGCCCCAGCATTTT. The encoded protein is CASSLQGALSNQPQHF.

As DNA, the CDR3 is TGTGCCAGCAGCCCCCCGGCAGCGAAGGGCTATGGCTACACCTTC. Translating it yields CASSPPAAKGYGYTF. The chain links TRBV6-6 to TRBJ1-2; no definite D call. The V and J ends lost 6 bases and 4 bases respectively, with 18 bases between them. The CDR3 consists of 15 residues. The germline CDR1 and CDR2 sequences are MNHNY and SVGAGI (reference sequence).

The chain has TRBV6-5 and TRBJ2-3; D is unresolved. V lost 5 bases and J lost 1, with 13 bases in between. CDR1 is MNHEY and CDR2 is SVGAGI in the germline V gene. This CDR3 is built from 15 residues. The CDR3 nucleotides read TGTGCCAGCAGTCCCTTGAGTACCGGCACAGATACGCAGTATTTT. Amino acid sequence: CASSPLSTGTDTQYF.